The present T cell receptor beta chain was sequenced within a study of cytomegalovirus exposure and HLA in healthy donors. The study's findings and limits: A missense variant in DCLRE1C was later tied to TCR beta V- and J-gene trimming. Fewer N-insertions (relative to the roughly 720-donor mean) were reportedly seen in an Asian-associated ancestry cluster in a later analysis. Most TCR sequences were seen very rarely across donors, but some public TCRs occurred in many.

With respect to this clone: Its antigen is not known.

The primer mix had 60 Vbeta and 13 Jbeta primers. This table comes from immunoSEQ multiplex PCR, and its TCRdb copy is limited to in-frame clones, with some not included. The sample has fewer than 120,000 clones, roughly 84% seen once; the top ten hold 6.2%. V dropped 7 bases and J dropped 2 bases, with 18 bases sitting between them. The CDR3 spans 16 residues. Looked up from germline, CDR1 is SNHLY and CDR2 is FYNNEI. The genes are TRBV2 and TRBJ1-5, with D perhaps matching TRBD1 (5 bases). The sample consisted of PBMCs. The source of this sequence is a man younger than 45 in good health and CMV-seropositive. The CDR3 DNA reads as TGTGCCAGCACCGAATCTCCTCGCAGGGGCAATCAGCCCCAGCATTTT. Translated: CASTESPRRGNQPQHF.